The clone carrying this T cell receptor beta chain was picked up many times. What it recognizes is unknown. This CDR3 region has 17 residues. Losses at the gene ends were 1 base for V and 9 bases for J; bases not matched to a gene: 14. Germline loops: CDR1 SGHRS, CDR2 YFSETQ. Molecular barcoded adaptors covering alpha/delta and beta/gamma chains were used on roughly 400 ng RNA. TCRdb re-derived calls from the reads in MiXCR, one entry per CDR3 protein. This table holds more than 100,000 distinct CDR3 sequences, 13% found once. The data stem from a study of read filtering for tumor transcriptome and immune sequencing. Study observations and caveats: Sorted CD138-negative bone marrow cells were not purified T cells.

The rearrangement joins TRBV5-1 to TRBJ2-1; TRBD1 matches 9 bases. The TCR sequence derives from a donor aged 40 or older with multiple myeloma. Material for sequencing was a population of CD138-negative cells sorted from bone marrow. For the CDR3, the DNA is TGCGCCAGCAGCTTGAAGGGACAGGGAGGGTATACAGGTGAGCAGTTCTTC. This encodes CASSLKGQGGYTGEQFF.